This T cell receptor beta chain was sequenced during a study of blood T cell repertoires in COVID-19. Whole-study context: Sample material is recorded as cDNA or gDNA derived from T cells, B-cell-depleted T cells, or PBMCs.

The V gene end was trimmed by 2 bases and the J gene end by 4 bases; junction bases not matched to a gene: 2. CDR3 size: 14 residues. Germline CDR1 and CDR2: LGHDT and YNNKEL (reference sequence). Here immunoSEQ multiplex PCR was the method, and the copy in TCRdb shows in-frame clones only, minus some. The sample has about 220,000 clones, less than 90% seen once. Participant-given clinical history determined each cohort assignment. The specimen sequenced was PBMCs or T cells enriched from blood (not recorded which). The sequence was obtained from a woman aged 40-49 years who had recovered from COVID-19. This rearrangement joins TRBV3-1 (or the pseudogene TRBV3-2) to TRBJ1-3, with 7 bases matching TRBD1. CDR3 loop: CASSQPGQGNTIYF. The CDR3, as DNA: TGTGCCAGCAGCCAACCGGGACAGGGAAACACCATATATTTT.